This T cell receptor beta chain was sequenced for a study of metastatic and nonmetastatic thyroid tumors. The CDR3 spans 16 residues. Germline V gene sequence: CDR1 DFQATT, CDR2 SNEGSKA (reference sequence). Before thyroid surgery, none of the patients had received any treatment. Using MiXCR, TCRdb reanalyzed the PCR reads. The table has roughly 44,000 clones, 20% to 25% seen once. As regards this clone: Its ends do not fully match the called genes, so a read error is possible.

J is TRBJ2-7 and V is TRBV20-1, with D perhaps TRBD1 (6 bases). The sequence was obtained from a female donor with papillary thyroid cancer or a benign thyroid nodule (not recorded which). Some clones in this sample may be carry-over from other donors' samples. The sample taken for sequencing was tumor tissue. The CDR3 region is CSAKTMDSSFDYKQYF. Here the CDR3 DNA reads TGCAGTGCTAAAACAATGGACAGCTCCTTCGACTACAAGCAGTACTTC.